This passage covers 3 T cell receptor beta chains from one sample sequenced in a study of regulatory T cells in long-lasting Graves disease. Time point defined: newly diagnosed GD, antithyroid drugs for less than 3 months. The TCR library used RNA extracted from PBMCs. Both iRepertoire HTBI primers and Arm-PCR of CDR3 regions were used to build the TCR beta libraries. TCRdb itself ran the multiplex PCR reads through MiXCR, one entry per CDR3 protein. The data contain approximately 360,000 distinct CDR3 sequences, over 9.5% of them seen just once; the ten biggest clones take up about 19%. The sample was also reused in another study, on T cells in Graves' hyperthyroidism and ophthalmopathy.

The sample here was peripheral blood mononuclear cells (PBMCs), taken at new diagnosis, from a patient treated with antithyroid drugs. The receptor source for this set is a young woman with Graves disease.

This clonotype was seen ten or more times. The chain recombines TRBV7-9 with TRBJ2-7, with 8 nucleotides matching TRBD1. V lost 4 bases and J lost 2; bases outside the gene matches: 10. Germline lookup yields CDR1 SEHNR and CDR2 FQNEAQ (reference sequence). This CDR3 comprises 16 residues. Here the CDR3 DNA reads TGTGCCAGCAGCTCCCTAGGACAGGGTGGAGCCTACGAGCAGTACTTC. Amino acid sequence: CASSSLGQGGAYEQYF.

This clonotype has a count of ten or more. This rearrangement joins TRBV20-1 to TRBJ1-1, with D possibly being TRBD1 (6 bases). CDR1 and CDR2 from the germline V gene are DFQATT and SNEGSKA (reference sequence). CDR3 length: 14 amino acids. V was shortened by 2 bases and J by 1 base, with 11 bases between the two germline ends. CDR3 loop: CSARKGERNTEAFF. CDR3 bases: TGCAGTGCTAGAAAGGGGGAGAGGAACACTGAAGCTTTCTTT.

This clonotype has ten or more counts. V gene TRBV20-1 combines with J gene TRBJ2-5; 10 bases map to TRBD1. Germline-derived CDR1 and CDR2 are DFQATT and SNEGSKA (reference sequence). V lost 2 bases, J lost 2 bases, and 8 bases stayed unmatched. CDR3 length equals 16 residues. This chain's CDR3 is CSARTPGQGIQETQYF. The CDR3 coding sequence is TGCAGTGCTAGAACCCCGGGACAGGGGATTCAAGAGACCCAGTACTTC.